Presented here are 27 T cell receptor beta chains from one specimen sequenced in a study of T cells after yellow fever vaccination (dated by TCRdb to between 2018 and 2021). Interpreted using the paper, the treatment or condition label stands for: live attenuated yellow fever vaccine strain. The method behind the library was 5' RACE. TCRdb lists the instrument as Illumina HiSeq 2500. The raw public reads went through TCRdb reprocessing: fastp at Q25, MiXCR clone calling, in-frame beta chains kept. Duplicate CDR3 protein sequences are folded into a single record with the most common DNA and genes. Within this sample are about 320,000 distinct CDR3 sequences, with roughly 6.8% of them counted one time only. The top ten constitute roughly 19% of the sample. The sequencing here drew on PBMCs, taken roughly 47 days after the first yellow fever vaccination. These receptors were collected from a man between 18 and 29 years old who received the YFV17D yellow fever vaccine.

This clonotype was seen a handful of times. This chain uses TRBV6-1 with TRBJ1-4; D not resolved. This CDR3 has 15 amino acids. The germline V gene encodes CDR1 MNHNS and CDR2 SASEGT. The V gene lost 8 bases and the J gene lost 0 bases, with 13 bases spanning the gap. The CDR3 bases are TGTGCCAGCCCACCGGCGGAAGCAACTAATGAAAAACTGTTTTTT. As protein: CASPPAEATNEKLFF.

This clonotype was observed a few times. The CDR3 DNA is TGCGCCAGCAGCTTGAACCCACCGGGACTAGCGGCGGAACAGTACTTC. Residues: CASSLNPPGLAAEQYF. The chain couples TRBV5-1 to TRBJ2-7; TRBD2 aligns across 11 bases. This CDR3 has 16 amino acids. Per the germline V gene, CDR1 is SGHRS and CDR2 is YFSETQ. Trimming removed 1 base from V and 10 bases from J; junction bases left unmatched: 13.

This clonotype was detected ten times or more. The chain employs TRBV6-2 or TRBV6-3 and TRBJ1-6; TRBD1 might be the D (6 bases). With 8 bases removed from V and 7 bases from J, the gap between germline ends came to 15 bases. The CDR3 is 14 amino acids. Germline V CDR1 and CDR2: MNHEY, SVGEGT. Written as DNA, the CDR3 is TGTGCCAGCGTTTACAGGGAAAGGAATTCACCCCTCCACTTT. Encoded protein: CASVYRERNSPLHF.

This clonotype was counted between two and nine times. This CDR3 is CASLAGVLETQYF. CDR3 nucleotide sequence: TGTGCCAGCTTAGCCGGGGTTTTGGAGACCCAGTACTTC. The chain has TRBV7-2 and TRBJ2-5; D might be TRBD2 (5 bases). Germline V lookup: CDR1 SGHTA, CDR2 FQGNSA. The V gene lost 8 bases and the J gene lost 5 bases, with 15 bases spanning the gap. CDR3 length: 13 amino acids.

This clonotype was recorded many times. The chain carries TRBV27 and TRBJ2-5, with TRBD1 identical over 12 bases. The CDR3 length is 15 residues. J was trimmed by 5 bases and V by 5 bases; bases with no gene match: 6. CDR1 MNHEY and CDR2 SMNVEV come from the germline V gene (reference sequence). This chain's CDR3 is CASSTGTGGAETQYF. CDR3 coding DNA: TGTGCCAGCAGTACCGGGACAGGGGGCGCGGAGACCCAGTACTTC.

The chain couples TRBV11-3 to TRBJ2-1, with D tentatively TRBD1 or TRBD2 (5 bases each). Trimming cost V 5 bases and J 8 bases, with 7 bases left between them. This CDR3 has 11 amino acids. Germline V gives CDR1 SGHNT, CDR2 YENEEA. This CDR3 reads CASSRGDEQFF. CDR3 nucleotide sequence: TGTGCCAGCAGCCGAGGGGATGAGCAGTTCTTC.

This clonotype has a count of ten or more. This chain uses TRBV5-5 with TRBJ2-7, with D tentatively TRBD2 (6 bases). CDR3 length: 16 amino acids. V was pared by 4 bases and J by 3 bases, with 20 bases between. Germline-derived CDR1 and CDR2 are SGHKS and YYEKEE (reference sequence). CDR3 residues: CASSLQNYRELYEQYF. The CDR3, as DNA: TGTGCCAGCAGCCTACAAAATTATCGGGAGCTCTACGAGCAGTACTTC.

This clonotype was counted ten times or more. V gene TRBV11-2 combines with J gene TRBJ2-2, with D unclear. Deletions cut 1 base from V and 1 base from J, with 7 bases between. Germline loops: CDR1 SGHAT, CDR2 FQNNGV. This CDR3 is 15 amino acids long. The CDR3 region is CASSLVGGNTGELFF. The CDR3 DNA sequence: TGTGCCAGCAGCTTAGTTGGTGGGAACACCGGGGAGCTGTTTTTT.

This clonotype has a handful of counts. This sequence joins TRBV3-1 and TRBJ2-3; 7 bases are shared with TRBD2. The length of the CDR3 is 15 residues. The germline V gene has CDR1 LGHDT and CDR2 YNNKEL (reference sequence). Losses at the gene ends were 2 bases for V and 2 bases for J; bases not matched to a gene: 4. For the CDR3, the DNA is TGTGCCAGCAGCCAAACTAGCGTAATCACAGATACGCAGTATTTT. Translated: CASSQTSVITDTQYF.

The chain joins TRBV6-1 to TRBJ2-2, with TRBD2 as a possible D gene (6 bases). The germline V and J ends were trimmed by 5 bases and 3 bases, with 10 bases remaining between them. The CDR3 is 14 amino acids. CDR1 and CDR2 from the germline V gene are MNHNS and SASEGT. The CDR3 loop is CASSPSGYTGELFF. CDR3 coding DNA: TGTGCCAGCAGTCCGAGCGGGTACACCGGGGAGCTGTTTTTT.

This clonotype has only a few counts. The rearrangement links TRBV7-9 to TRBJ2-1; possible D gene TRBD2, 5 bases. CDR1 is SEHNR, CDR2 FQNEAQ, per germline (reference sequence). The V gene lost 6 bases and the J gene lost 8 bases, with 11 bases spanning the gap. The CDR3 is made up of 12 amino acids. The CDR3 is CASRRGPDEQFF. CDR3 bases: TGTGCCAGCAGACGAGGGCCGGATGAGCAGTTCTTC.

This clonotype was found many times. V gene TRBV6-2 or TRBV6-3 combines with J gene TRBJ2-7; 8 positions match TRBD1. The CDR3 runs to 12 residues. Germline assignment: CDR1 MNHEY and CDR2 SVGEGT. The trim removed 9 bases at V and 3 bases at J, leaving 4 bases unmatched. This CDR3 reads CASGQGFYEQYV. In DNA form, the CDR3 reads TGTGCCAGTGGACAGGGATTCTACGAGCAGTACGTC.

This clonotype was seen more than once but under ten times. The chain uses TRBV7-2 and TRBJ2-3; the D gene is possibly TRBD2 (7 bases). This CDR3 has 17 residues. CDR1 is SGHTA, CDR2 FQGNSA, per germline. The germline V and J ends were trimmed by 4 bases and 5 bases, with 22 bases remaining between them. For the CDR3, the DNA is TGTGCCAGCAGCTCGGGTCGGGGGGCTTCGCGGGGAGATACGCAGTATTTT. The encoded protein is CASSSGRGASRGDTQYF.

The chain has TRBV20-1 and TRBJ2-5; TRBD1 matches 7 bases. The CDR3 totals 13 residues. Germline V lookup: CDR1 DFQATT, CDR2 SNEGSKA (reference sequence). V dropped 2 bases and J dropped 4; count of bases not matched to a gene: 4. The CDR3 bases are TGCAGTGCTAGACCCAGGGGGAGAGAGACCCAGTACTTC. Amino acids: CSARPRGRETQYF.

This clonotype turned up a few times. The CDR3 DNA is TGTGCCAGCAGCCCCGGGACAGGGTATGGGGAGCAGTACGTC. This sequence encodes CASSPGTGYGEQYV. The V gene is TRBV27, the J gene TRBJ2-7; 9 nucleotides match TRBD1. The V gene's germline CDR1 is MNHEY and CDR2 SMNVEV (reference sequence). The CDR3 covers 14 residues. V dropped 6 bases and J dropped 7; count of bases not matched to a gene: 10.

This clonotype was detected only a few times. The chain recombines TRBV29-1 with TRBJ2-4, with D perhaps TRBD2 (6 bases). The CDR3 runs to 17 residues. Germline loops: CDR1 SQVTM, CDR2 ANQGSEA. V lost 0 bases to trimming and J lost 2 bases, with 17 bases between them. The CDR3 protein is CSVEDAGTLGTKNIQYF. The CDR3 nucleotides read TGCAGCGTTGAAGATGCGGGGACCCTAGGTACCAAAAACATTCAGTACTTC.

This clonotype was detected many times. This chain joins TRBV20-1 and TRBJ1-2; maybe TRBD1 (6 bases). Germline loops: CDR1 DFQATT, CDR2 SNEGSKA (reference sequence). This CDR3 contains 12 residues. Deletions cut 8 bases from V and 8 bases from J, with 18 bases between. The CDR3 is CSPVGTGLGYTF. The CDR3 DNA reads as TGCAGTCCTGTTGGAACAGGGCTAGGCTACACCTTC.

There are a few counts of this clonotype. The chain is built from TRBV20-1 and TRBJ2-6; 7 bases are a match to TRBD1. CDR1 and CDR2 (germline): DFQATT, SNEGSKA (reference sequence). The CDR3 contains 15 residues. Losses at the gene ends were 6 bases for V and 0 bases for J; bases not matched to a gene: 5. CDR3 sequence (DNA): TGCAGTGCGCGGACAGGCCTCTCTGGGGCCAACGTCCTGACTTTC. It encodes CSARTGLSGANVLTF.

This clonotype appeared many times. The chain is built from TRBV7-2 and TRBJ2-7, with D tentatively TRBD1 (6 bases). The CDR3 is 12 residues long. The germline CDR1 and CDR2 sequences are SGHTA and FQGNSA. V was trimmed by 5 bases and J by 4 bases, leaving 9 bases between them. The chain's CDR3 is CASSRTEYEQYF. In DNA form, the CDR3 reads TGTGCCAGCAGCCGGACAGAGTACGAGCAGTACTTC.

The V and J genes are TRBV4-1 and TRBJ2-1; D ambiguous. CDR3 length: 14 residues. Trimming cost V 4 bases and J 4 bases, with 11 bases left between them. Per the germline V gene, CDR1 is MGHRA and CDR2 is YSYEKL. The CDR3 DNA reads as TGCGCCAGCAGCCTCCAAACTAATTACAATGAGCAGTTCTTC. It encodes CASSLQTNYNEQFF.

This clonotype has a handful of counts. This chain connects TRBV20-1 to TRBJ2-3; D is ambiguous. The V gene lost 2 bases and the J gene lost 0 bases, with 6 bases spanning the gap. The CDR3 consists of 13 residues. Germline assignment: CDR1 DFQATT and CDR2 SNEGSKA (reference sequence). The CDR3 is CSARYISTDTQYF. The CDR3 DNA reads TGCAGTGCTAGATACATAAGCACAGATACGCAGTATTTT.

There are a few counts of this clonotype. This chain links TRBV28 with TRBJ2-1, with TRBD2 matching over 8 bases. The J segment lost 4 bases and the V segment lost 3 bases, leaving 2 bases of the junction unmatched. CDR3 length: 14 amino acids. CDR1 is MDHEN, CDR2 SYDVKM, per germline. CDR3: CASSFAGGYNEQFF. CDR3 DNA: TGTGCCAGCAGTTTCGCGGGGGGATACAATGAGCAGTTCTTC.

This clonotype was seen a handful of times. The V and J genes are TRBV25-1 and TRBJ1-1; the D gene is possibly TRBD1 (6 bases). V was clipped by 3 bases and J by 1 base, with 6 bases between them. The CDR3 has 13 residues. Germline assignment: CDR1 MGHDK and CDR2 SYGVNS. CDR3 loop: CASSEGANTEAFF. The CDR3 DNA reads TGTGCCAGCAGTGAGGGGGCGAACACTGAAGCTTTCTTT.

Concerning this clonotype itself: Mismatch with germline at one junction end may stem from a read error. The chain recombines TRBV12-3 or TRBV12-4 with TRBJ1-2; D might be TRBD1 (6 bases). The CDR3 is 12 residues long. CDR3 nucleotide sequence: TGTGCCAGCAGTCCCGGGGGGCCTCGCCGATCCTTC. Protein: CASSPGGPRRSF.

This clonotype has a count of ten or more. The V gene is TRBV7-2, the J gene TRBJ1-1; TRBD1 agrees at 10 bases. Per the germline V gene, CDR1 is SGHTA and CDR2 is FQGNSA. V shed 3 bases and J 2 bases; nucleotides not matched to a gene: 3. CDR3 length: 15 amino acids. CDR3 amino acids: CASSFRTGGNTEAFF. The CDR3 DNA is TGTGCCAGCAGCTTTAGGACAGGGGGAAACACTGAAGCTTTCTTT.

This clonotype appeared many times. The chain links TRBV4-2 to TRBJ2-4, with TRBD2 as a possible D gene (6 bases). This CDR3 spans 16 amino acids. Trimming removed 0 bases at V and 7 bases at J, with 16 bases between. In germline, CDR1 is LGHNA, CDR2 YNFKEQ. The chain's CDR3 is CASSQDPAGGFNIQYF. The DNA for the CDR3 is TGTGCCAGCAGCCAAGACCCCGCCGGGGGATTCAACATTCAGTACTTC.

CDR3 in amino acids: CASSHGSSGANVLTF. Written as DNA, the CDR3 is TGTGCCAGCAGCCATGGAAGCTCTGGGGCCAACGTCCTGACTTTC. The V gene is TRBV5-5, the J gene TRBJ2-6; D unresolved. Germline lookup yields CDR1 SGHKS and CDR2 YYEKEE (reference sequence). The CDR3 length is 15 residues. Trimming took off 4 bases at V and 0 bases at J, with 8 bases between the two ends.